Below, 10 T cell receptor beta chains from the same sample are listed, as sequenced in a study of cytomegalovirus exposure and HLA in healthy donors. Using immunoSEQ multiplex PCR, the repertoire was profiled, and TCRdb retains in-frame clones only, with some absent. The sample records around 70,000 clones, over 85% being singletons. Sequencing was carried out using PBMCs. The receptor source for this set is a young man in good health and CMV-seropositive.

The chain joins TRBV7-9 to TRBJ1-2; the D gene is possibly TRBD1 (6 bases). The CDR3 has 14 amino acids. Germline lookup yields CDR1 SEHNR and CDR2 FQNEAQ (reference sequence). V was trimmed by 1 base and J by 7 bases, leaving 13 bases between them. The CDR3 reads CASSLDRGYFGYTF. CDR3 in DNA: TGTGCCAGCAGCTTAGATAGGGGGTACTTTGGCTACACCTTC.

This sequence joins TRBV6-6 and TRBJ2-7, with D possibly TRBD1 on 5 matching bases. V was clipped by 9 bases and J by 9 bases, with 21 bases between them. Germline lookup yields CDR1 MNHNY and CDR2 SVGAGI (reference sequence). The CDR3 totals 13 residues. The CDR3 spells CASKTRTGQGQYF. DNA of the CDR3: TGTGCCAGTAAAACAAGGACGGGTCAGGGGCAGTACTTC.

This chain uses TRBV4-2 with TRBJ1-2, with a possible D match to TRBD1 (6 bases). V gave up 0 bases and J gave up 1 base, with 12 bases separating them. CDR3 length: 16 residues. CDR1 and CDR2 from the germline V gene are LGHNA and YNFKEQ. The CDR3 loop is CASSQEATQGNYGYTF. DNA for the CDR3: TGTGCCAGCAGCCAAGAAGCGACACAGGGTAACTATGGCTACACCTTC.

The V and J genes are TRBV4-2 and TRBJ2-3; possibly TRBD1 for D (6 bases). The CDR3 is 13 residues long. V dropped 0 bases and J dropped 6 bases, with 7 bases sitting between them. The germline V gene encodes CDR1 LGHNA and CDR2 YNFKEQ. The CDR3 is CASSQEGGDTQYF. Written as DNA, the CDR3 is TGTGCCAGCAGCCAAGAAGGGGGTGATACGCAGTATTTT.

This clone has just one count. The J gene is TRBJ1-1, the V gene TRBV9, with 8 bases matching TRBD1. The V gene end was trimmed by 4 bases and the J gene end by 1 base; junction bases not matched to a gene: 6. The CDR3 spans 15 residues. Germline CDR1 SGDLS, CDR2 YYNGEE. This chain's CDR3 is CASSPPDRANTEAFF. The CDR3 nucleotides read TGTGCCAGCAGCCCGCCGGACAGGGCGAACACTGAAGCTTTCTTT.

Only one count was recorded for this clone. The rearrangement joins TRBV18 to TRBJ1-1; no reliable D call. Trimming took off 3 bases at V and 1 base at J, with 9 bases between the two ends. Germline V gene lookup returns CDR1 KGHSH and CDR2 LQKENI. This CDR3 is 14 amino acids long. The CDR3 reads CASSPRDGNTEAFF. Here the CDR3 DNA reads TGTGCCAGCTCACCGAGGGATGGGAACACTGAAGCTTTCTTT.

The chain recombines TRBV19 with TRBJ1-5; TRBD1 agrees at 8 bases. The CDR3 is 16 amino acids. CDR1 is LNHDA and CDR2 is SQIVND in the germline V gene (reference sequence). The V gene end was trimmed by 6 bases and the J gene end by 1 base; junction bases not matched to a gene: 8. The CDR3 spells CASRITQGASNQPQHF. The CDR3 nucleotides read TGTGCCAGTAGAATTACTCAGGGGGCCAGCAATCAGCCCCAGCATTTT.

The J gene is TRBJ1-4, the V gene TRBV19; 8 nucleotides align to TRBD1. The trim removed 3 bases at V and 5 bases at J, leaving 5 bases unmatched. The CDR3 has 15 residues. CDR1 and CDR2 (germline): LNHDA, SQIVND (reference sequence). CDR3 in amino acids: CASSIAGTGNEKLFF. CDR3 in DNA: TGTGCCAGTAGTATCGCCGGGACAGGAAATGAAAAACTGTTTTTT.

The chain recombines TRBV11-3 with TRBJ2-7; D might be TRBD1 (5 bases). Germline CDR1 reads SGHNT; CDR2 reads YENEEA. With 1 base removed from V and 3 bases from J, the gap between germline ends came to 13 bases. The CDR3 covers 15 residues. The CDR3 is CASSLGQGAIYEQYF. The CDR3 DNA sequence: TGTGCCAGCAGCTTAGGCCAGGGCGCAATCTACGAGCAGTACTTC.

The chain couples TRBV4-1 to TRBJ2-7; 11 bases align to TRBD2. Germline trimming cut 4 bases from V and 6 bases from J; bases unmatched to any gene: 20. This CDR3 region has 19 residues. Germline CDR1 is MGHRA and CDR2 is YSYEKL. Here the CDR3 DNA reads TGCGCCAGCAGCCCCTATTCGTCTAGCGGGAGGTGGGATGGACGCGAGCAGTACTTC. Translation gives CASSPYSSSGRWDGREQYF.